What follows are 10 T cell receptor beta chains derived from one specimen sequenced in a study of blood T cells in healthy people across ages. Primed by a sample-barcoded 5' primer and a J-beta primer mix, a second PCR proceeded for roughly 7 to 12 cycles. TCRdb analysed the 5' RACE reads with MiXCR anew, one entry per CDR3 protein. The data hold 650,000 to 700,000 distinct CDR3 sequences, with over 40% observed a single time. The sequencing sample was made of blood. Every receptor here comes from a woman aged 80 or older in good health.

This clonotype was picked up a small number of times. The J gene is TRBJ1-2, the V gene TRBV7-2, with D unclear. The CDR3 covers 14 residues. Trimming shortened V by 1 base and J by 7 bases, and 13 bases separated the two germline ends. The germline V gene encodes CDR1 SGHTA and CDR2 FQGNSA. The CDR3 nucleotides read TGTGCCAGCAGCTTAGGGGGAGGGTTGGGTGGCTACACCTTC. Translated, it gives CASSLGGGLGGYTF.

This sequence joins TRBV20-1 and TRBJ1-6, with D possibly matching TRBD1 (5 bases). The V gene lost 0 bases and the J gene lost 1 base, with 10 bases spanning the gap. The CDR3 totals 16 residues. Germline CDR1 DFQATT, CDR2 SNEGSKA (reference sequence). CDR3 protein: CSARDDYRSYNSPLHF. CDR3 DNA sequence: TGCAGTGCTAGAGACGATTACAGGTCCTATAATTCACCCCTCCACTTT.

This clonotype came up many times. The V gene is TRBV9, the J gene TRBJ2-3; D possibly corresponds to TRBD1 (6 bases). The germline gives CDR1 SGDLS, CDR2 YYNGEE. The CDR3 consists of 16 residues. V lost 4 bases to trimming and J lost 0 bases, with 15 bases between them. This chain's CDR3 is CASSPSGAMSTDTQYF. The CDR3, as DNA: TGTGCCAGCAGCCCCTCAGGGGCTATGAGCACAGATACGCAGTATTTT. Full variable domain (rest looked up from reference TRBV9 and TRBJ2-3): DSGVTQTPKHLITATGQRVTLRCSPRSGDLSVYWYQQSLDQGLQFLIQYYNGEERAKGNILERFSAQQFPDLHSELNLSSLELGDSALYFCASSPSGAMSTDTQYFGPGTRLTVL.

This chain's CDR3 is CASSFLDAGAHNEQFF. The CDR3 nucleotides are TGCGCCAGCAGCTTCCTAGATGCGGGGGCCCACAATGAGCAGTTCTTC. The V call is TRBV5-1, the J call TRBJ2-1; D is perhaps TRBD2 (7 bases). In germline, CDR1 is SGHRS, CDR2 YFSETQ. V lost 2 bases to trimming and J lost 5 bases, with 17 bases between them. This CDR3 is 16 amino acids long. Looking up the rest from reference TRBV5-1 and TRBJ2-1 gives the full variable domain: KAGVTQTPRYLIKTRGQQVTLSCSPISGHRSVSWYQQTPGQGLQFLFEYFSETQRNKGNFPGRFSGRQFSNSRSEMNVSTLELGDSALYLCASSFLDAGAHNEQFFGPGTRLTVL.

The chain combines TRBV4-1 with TRBJ2-1; D tentatively reads TRBD1 or TRBD2 (5 bases each). Germline CDR1 is MGHRA and CDR2 is YSYEKL. Trimming pared 1 base from V and 13 bases from J, leaving 20 bases between. This CDR3 has 15 amino acids. CDR3 sequence (DNA): TGCGCCAGCAGCCAAGGGGGGACGGCTTTGAAGACCCAGTTCTTC. Translating it yields CASSQGGTALKTQFF.

This clonotype turned up a few times. At one boundary the junction diverges from the germline segment, which might be a read error. J is TRBJ1-5 and V is TRBV20-1; D gene unclear. The CDR3 sequence is 16 residues long. Germline V gene lookup returns CDR1 DFQATT and CDR2 SNEGSKA (reference sequence). CDR3 in amino acids: CSANPLSTVSNQPQHF. CDR3 bases: TGCAGCGCTAACCCCCTTTCGACGGTTAGCAATCAGCCCCAGCATTTT.

This clonotype came up many times. The gene calls are TRBV2 and TRBJ2-3, with 11 bases that match TRBD1. CDR3 length equals 15 residues. Trimming at V came to 6 bases and at J to 4 bases, leaving 6 bases not matched to a gene. From germline, CDR1 is SNHLY and CDR2 FYNNEI. DNA for the CDR3: TGTGCCAGCAGCGTAGAGGGACAGGGGGCAGATACGCAGTATTTT. Translating it yields CASSVEGQGADTQYF.

The V call is TRBV5-1, the J call TRBJ2-3; 9 bases fit TRBD2. This CDR3 is built from 16 residues. Germline CDR1 is SGHRS and CDR2 is YFSETQ. V was pared by 4 bases and J by 0 bases, with 6 bases of the junction left unmatched. This chain's CDR3 is CASSLGTSRSTDTQYF. CDR3 sequence (DNA): TGCGCCAGCAGCCTAGGGACTAGCAGAAGCACAGATACGCAGTATTTT. The full variable domain, completed using reference TRBV5-1 and TRBJ2-3, is KAGVTQTPRYLIKTRGQQVTLSCSPISGHRSVSWYQQTPGQGLQFLFEYFSETQRNKGNFPGRFSGRQFSNSRSEMNVSTLELGDSALYLCASSLGTSRSTDTQYFGPGTRLTVL.

The V gene is TRBV28, the J gene TRBJ2-5; possibly TRBD2 for D (6 bases). CDR1 MDHEN and CDR2 SYDVKM come from the germline V gene. V lost 11 bases, J lost 3 bases, and 22 bases lay in between. The CDR3 extends over 15 amino acids. CDR3: CAALGRRGRKETQYF. CDR3 in DNA: TGTGCCGCCCTTGGGCGGAGGGGAAGGAAAGAGACCCAGTACTTC. The full variable domain, with the rest looked up from reference TRBV28 and TRBJ2-5, is DVKVTQSSRYLVKRTGEKVFLECVQDMDHENMFWYRQDPGLGLRLIYFSYDVKMKEKGDIPEGYSVSREKKERFSLILESASTNQTSMYLCAALGRRGRKETQYFGPGTRLLVL.

This clonotype occurred a few times. A much larger clonotype is one base distant, so this may be a read error. The V and J genes are TRBV29-1 and TRBJ2-5, with TRBD1 identical over 8 bases. Unmatched junction bases numbered 12, after V lost 1 base and J lost 11 bases. Germline CDR1 is SQVTM and CDR2 is ANQGSEA. The CDR3 runs to 14 residues. The CDR3 DNA reads as TGCAGCGTTGAAGCGGACAGGGATGGCAATGAGCAGTACTTC. Its protein product is CSVEADRDGNEQYF.